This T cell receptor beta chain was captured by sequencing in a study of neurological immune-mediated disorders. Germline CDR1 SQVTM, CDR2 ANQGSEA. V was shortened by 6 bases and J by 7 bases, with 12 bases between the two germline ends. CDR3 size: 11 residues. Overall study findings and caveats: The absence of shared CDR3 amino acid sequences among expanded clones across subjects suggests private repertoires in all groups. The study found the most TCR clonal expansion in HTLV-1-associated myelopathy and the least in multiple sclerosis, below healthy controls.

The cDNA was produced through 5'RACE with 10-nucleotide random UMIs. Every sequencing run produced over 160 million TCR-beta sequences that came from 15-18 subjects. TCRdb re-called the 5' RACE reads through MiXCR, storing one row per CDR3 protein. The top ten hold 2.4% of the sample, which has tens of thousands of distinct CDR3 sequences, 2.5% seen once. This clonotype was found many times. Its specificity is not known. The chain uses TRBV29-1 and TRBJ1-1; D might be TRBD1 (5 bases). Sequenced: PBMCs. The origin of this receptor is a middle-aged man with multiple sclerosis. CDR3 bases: TGCAGCGTACTACCCGGACATGAAGCTTTCTTT. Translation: CSVLPGHEAFF.